This T cell receptor (beta chain) emerged from a study of blood T cell repertoires in COVID-19. This clone was recorded once. Germline V CDR1 and CDR2: SEHNR, FQNEAQ (reference sequence). CDR3 length equals 18 residues. V was cut by 5 bases and J by 1 base, with 23 bases left in between. As processed by the authors: Estimation of nucleated cell counts relied on the amplification of reference gene primers. The data were produced by immunoSEQ multiplex PCR, yet TCRdb's version contains in-frame clones alone and is incomplete. V and J calls and clone size are as listed in that table; D and trimming were resolved from the DNA. Here the sample spans about 140,000 clones, about three quarters being singletons.

The source of this sequence is a woman in her fifties or sixties who had recovered from COVID-19. The material sequenced was PBMCs or T cells enriched from blood (not recorded which). This chain joins TRBV7-9 and TRBJ1-2, with a possible D match to TRBD1 (5 bases). CDR3 DNA sequence: TGTGCCAGCAGCCCCAGGGCGAGCCGTGCCTCTTTTAACTATGGCTACACCTTC. Protein: CASSPRASRASFNYGYTF. Full variable domain (missing parts from reference TRBV7-9 and TRBJ1-2): DTGVSQNPRHKITKRGQNVTFRCDPISEHNRLYWYRQTLGQGPEFLTYFQNEAQLEKSRLLSDRFSAERPKGSFSTLEIQRTEQGDSAMYLCASSPRASRASFNYGYTFGSGTRLTVV.